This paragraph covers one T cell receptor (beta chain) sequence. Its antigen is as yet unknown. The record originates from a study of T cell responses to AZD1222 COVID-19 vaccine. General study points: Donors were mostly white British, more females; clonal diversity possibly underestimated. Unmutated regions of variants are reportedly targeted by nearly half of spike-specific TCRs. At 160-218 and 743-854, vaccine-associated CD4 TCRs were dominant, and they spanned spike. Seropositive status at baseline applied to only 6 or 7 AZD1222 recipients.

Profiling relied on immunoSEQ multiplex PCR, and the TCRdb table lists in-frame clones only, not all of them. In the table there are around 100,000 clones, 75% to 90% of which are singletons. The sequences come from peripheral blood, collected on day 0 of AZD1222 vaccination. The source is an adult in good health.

For the CDR3, the DNA is TGTGCCAGCAGGGGTTGGGGGTCCACTGAAGCTTTCTTT. Protein product: CASRGWGSTEAFF. The chain recombines TRBV12-3 or TRBV12-4 with TRBJ1-1; TRBD1 is a possible D gene (5 bases). V was clipped by 6 bases and J by 4 bases, with 12 bases between them. The CDR3 extends over 13 amino acids.